Included here is one T cell receptor beta chain sequence, with context. Its antigen has not been determined. No quality values exist for individual bases; no much larger clone is one base distant. The library was made by the immunoSEQ multiplex PCR assay. Imported from immuneACCESS, the table was reduced by TCRdb to in-frame sequences with V and J called. These copies leave out some clones; in studies compared against another copy, an unresolved V gene accounts for under half, and the cause of the remainder is not known. Recorded for this sample are some 59,000 clones; about nine tenths of them occurred a single time. 1% to 1.5% of the sample comes from the top ten. This record comes from a study of T cell changes during pregnancy in multiple sclerosis (dated by TCRdb to between 2018 and 2021). A note on the overall study: Changes in the T cell repertoire over the course of pregnancy were examined in this study in women with multiple sclerosis.

The CDR3 goes from the cysteine to the phenylalanine over 16 residues. Only the CDR3 part of the read is kept: 48 bases, read in frame from the first base. Relative to germline, V is missing 0 bases and J is missing 7 bases, with 6 bases of the junction outside any gene match. Taken from the germline V gene, the CDR1 and CDR2 loops are SGDLS and YYNGEE. The clonotype was recovered from a female donor with multiple sclerosis, enrolled in a pregnancy study. The input for sequencing was peripheral blood, taken in the second trimester of pregnancy. Rearrangement joined TRBV9 to TRBJ2-1; the central 11 bases match TRBD2. The CDR3: CASSVGLAGGRNEQFF. The DNA reads TGTGCCAGCAGCGTAGGGCTAGCGGGGGGTAGGAATGAGCAGTTCTTC.